These 5 T cell receptor beta chains were sequenced from one sample in a study of cytomegalovirus exposure and HLA in healthy donors. The PCR contained 60 Vbeta and 13 Jbeta primers. Sequencing used immunoSEQ multiplex PCR; TCRdb keeps in-frame clones, though not all of them. The sample contains roughly 100,000 clones, over 70% of which appear only once. Sequencing input: PBMCs. These receptors came from a man aged 45-60 years in good health and CMV-seropositive.

The chain has TRBV4-2 and TRBJ2-5, with a tentative D call TRBD2 (7 bases). CDR1 is LGHNA and CDR2 is YNFKEQ in the germline V gene. V was shortened by 1 base and J by 5 bases, with 17 bases between the two germline ends. This CDR3 is 16 amino acids long. Here the CDR3 DNA reads TGTGCCAGCAGCCAAGTCCGGGTACAGGGAGGGGAGACCCAGTACTTC. It translates to CASSQVRVQGGETQYF.

This clone was seen a single time. The V call is TRBV19, the J call TRBJ1-1; D is perhaps TRBD1 (6 bases). CDR1 is LNHDA, CDR2 SQIVND, per germline (reference sequence). V lost 3 bases and J lost 4, with 15 bases in between. The CDR3 totals 15 residues. CDR3 sequence (DNA): TGTGCCAGTAGTATGGAGACGACAGGAGCCACTGAAGCTTTCTTT. Protein sequence: CASSMETTGATEAFF.

In regard to this clone: One end of the junction does not line up with germline, which may come from a read error. V usage is TRBV7-9 and J usage is TRBJ2-3, with TRBD1 matching over 10 bases. This CDR3 comprises 16 residues. Germline V CDR1 and CDR2: SEHNR, FQNEAQ (reference sequence). The CDR3 reads CASTPTGGAGTDTRYF. CDR3 nucleotides: TGTGCCAGCACCCCGACAGGGGGCGCGGGCACAGATACGCGGTATTTT.

V is TRBV11-2 and J is TRBJ2-7, with TRBD2 identical over 11 bases. Trimming took 10 bases from V and 3 from J; bases not matched to a gene: 11. There are 15 residues in the CDR3. CDR1 SGHAT and CDR2 FQNNGV come from the germline V gene. The CDR3 nucleotides read TGTGCCAACAGTTGGGGGACTAGCGGAAACTACGAGCAGTACTTC. The encoded protein is CANSWGTSGNYEQYF.

V gene TRBV29-1 combines with J gene TRBJ1-1; perhaps TRBD1 as D (6 bases). Trimming took off 6 bases at V and 5 bases at J, with 16 bases between the two ends. The CDR3 length is 13 residues. Germline CDR1 SQVTM, CDR2 ANQGSEA. In DNA form, the CDR3 reads TGCAGCGTCCCGGGGCAGGGGCGGACTGAAGCTTTCTTT. Amino acids: CSVPGQGRTEAFF.